This T cell receptor beta chain came from a study of regulatory T cells in long-lasting Graves disease. Whole-study results and caveats: Accuracy was perhaps lowered by the small sample size. It was in persistent disease that TRBV28, TRBJ1-2 and TRBJ2-5 were favored.

The CDR3 is 13 residues long. Looked up from germline, CDR1 is LNHDA and CDR2 is SQIVND (reference sequence). The ends were cut back, 8 bases at V and 5 bases at J, with 15 bases in the middle. Library construction for TCR beta used iRepertoire HTBI primers and Arm-PCR of CDR3 regions. TCRdb reprocessed the multiplex PCR reads with MiXCR, giving one entry per CDR3 protein. Of hundreds of thousands of distinct CDR3 sequences listed, around 13% were seen once; the top ten hold about 8.3%. On this clonotype: The antigen is not known.

Time point given: newly diagnosed GD, antithyroid drugs for less than 3 months. PBMC-extracted RNA yielded the TCR library. The same sample was also studied in work on T cells in Graves' hyperthyroidism and ophthalmopathy. That investigation notes: Carried out on the TCR CDR3, a first-round RT-PCR used the HTBI primer set.

Source: peripheral blood mononuclear cells (PBMCs), taken at new diagnosis, from a patient treated with antithyroid drugs. This sequence originates from a woman aged 25 to 39 with Graves disease. V gene TRBV19 combines with J gene TRBJ1-1, with a possible D match to TRBD1 (5 bases). The CDR3 region is CASCGGGRTEAFF. CDR3 bases: TGTGCCAGTTGTGGCGGGGGACGTACTGAAGCTTTCTTT.